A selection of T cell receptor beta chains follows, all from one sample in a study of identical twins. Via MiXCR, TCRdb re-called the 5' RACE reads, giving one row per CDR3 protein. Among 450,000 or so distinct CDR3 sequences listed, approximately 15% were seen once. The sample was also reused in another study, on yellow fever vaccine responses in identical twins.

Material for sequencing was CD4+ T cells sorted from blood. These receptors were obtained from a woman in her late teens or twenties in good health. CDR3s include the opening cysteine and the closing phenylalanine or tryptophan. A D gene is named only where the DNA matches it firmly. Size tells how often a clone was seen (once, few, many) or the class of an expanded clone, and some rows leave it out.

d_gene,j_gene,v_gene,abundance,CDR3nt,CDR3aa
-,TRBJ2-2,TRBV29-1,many,TGCAGCGTTGAACCAGGGGTCCCTACGGGGGAGCTGTTTTTT,CSVEPGVPTGELFF
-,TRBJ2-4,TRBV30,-,TGTGCCTGGAGTGTCGGTTTCAGTCCCTTGGCCAAAAACATTCAGTACTTC,CAWSVGFSPLAKNIQYF
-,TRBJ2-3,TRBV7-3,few,TGTGCCAGCAGCTTAATGGGCGGGTTGGGCACAGATACGCAGTATTTT,CASSLMGGLGTDTQYF
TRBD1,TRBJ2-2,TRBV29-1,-,TGCAGCGTGATTACCGGGACAGAATGGAACACCGGGGAGCTGTTTTTT,CSVITGTEWNTGELFF
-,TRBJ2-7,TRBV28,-,TGTGCCAGCAGTTACTTGTCAGGCGGTAGGGGCGAGCAGTACTTC,CASSYLSGGRGEQYF
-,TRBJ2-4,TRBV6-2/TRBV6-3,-,TGTGCCAGCAGTTACTCTGGCGGGGAGCTAGCCAAAAACATTCAGTACTTC,CASSYSGGELAKNIQYF
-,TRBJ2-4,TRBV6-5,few,TGTGCCAGCAGTTACTCGAATAACCCGGGAAAAAACATTCAGTACTTC,CASSYSNNPGKNIQYF
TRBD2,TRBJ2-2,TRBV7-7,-,TGTGCAACCGCTCGGACTAGCGATGCCGGGGAGCTGTTTTTT,CATARTSDAGELFF
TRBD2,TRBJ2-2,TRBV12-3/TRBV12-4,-,TGTGCCAGCAGCTTGGGGGGGACTTCCGGCACCGGGGAGCTGTTTTTT,CASSLGGTSGTGELFF
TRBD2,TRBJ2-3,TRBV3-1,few,TGTGCCAGCACCCTCTCGCGGGGGTCTACAGATACGCAGTATTTT,CASTLSRGSTDTQYF
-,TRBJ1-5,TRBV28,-,TGTGCCAGCAGCCCACTGATTGGGCCCCAGCATTTT,CASSPLIGPQHF
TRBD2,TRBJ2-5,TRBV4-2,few,TGTGCCAGCAGCCAAGAGCTAGCGGGAGGAGAAGAGACCCAGTACTTC,CASSQELAGGEETQYF
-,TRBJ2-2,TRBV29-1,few,TGCAGCGCTTATCAGGGTACAAACACCGGGGAGCTGTTTTTT,CSAYQGTNTGELFF
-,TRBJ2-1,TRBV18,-,TGTGCCAGCTCCGAAGGGGAAAATGAGCAGTTCTTC,CASSEGENEQFF
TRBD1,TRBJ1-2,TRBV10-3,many,TGTGCCATCAGGCCGACAGGGTCGGACTATGGCTACACCTTC,CAIRPTGSDYGYTF
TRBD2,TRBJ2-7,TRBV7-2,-,TGTGCCAGCAGCCCCGCTGGTGGGGTAGCGGGGTCCTACGAGCAGTACTTC,CASSPAGGVAGSYEQYF
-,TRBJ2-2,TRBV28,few,TGTGCCAGCAGTTCAAGGGGCCCCGGGGAGCTGTTTTTT,CASSSRGPGELFF
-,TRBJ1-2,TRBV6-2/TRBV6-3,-,TGTGCCAGCAGTGCGTCCACGAAGGCCGGGTATGGCTACACCTTC,CASSASTKAGYGYTF
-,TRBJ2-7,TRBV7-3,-,TGTGCCAGCAGCTTAACAGGGCCCGGCGCCTACGAGCAGTACTTC,CASSLTGPGAYEQYF
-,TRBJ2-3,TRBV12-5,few,TGTGCTAGTGGTTTGGACAGTCGGTCCGATACGCAGTATTTT,CASGLDSRSDTQYF
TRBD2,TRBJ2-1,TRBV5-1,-,TGCGCCAGCAGCTTGGAGCGACTAGCGGGGGGGATTTCCTACAATGAGCAGTTCTTC,CASSLERLAGGISYNEQFF
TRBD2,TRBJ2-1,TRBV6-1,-,TGTGCCAGCAGAAAAGCGGGGAGCTCCTACAATGAGCAGTTCTTC,CASRKAGSSYNEQFF
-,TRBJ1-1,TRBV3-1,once,TGTGCCTCCACCCCGCAGGTCCCCTGGACACGAGCTTTCTTT,CASTPQVPWTRAFF
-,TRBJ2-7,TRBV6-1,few,TGTGCCAGCAGTGAAGTAGTGGGGGGAGCTACGGCCTACGAGCAGTACTTC,CASSEVVGGATAYEQYF
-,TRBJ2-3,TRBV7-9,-,TGTGCCAGCAGCGCTCAGGGATCGAAGCAGTATTTT,CASSAQGSKQYF
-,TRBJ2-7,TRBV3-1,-,TGTGCCAGCAGCCAAGAAAGTCCCCCGGGATGGAACTTC,CASSQESPPGWNF